Shown below are 15 T cell receptor beta chains from a single sample sequenced in a study of T cell changes during pregnancy in multiple sclerosis. Libraries were prepared by immunoSEQ multiplex PCR; TCRdb keeps only in-frame clonotypes and omits some of them. The sample contains under 70,000 clones, roughly 91% of which appear only once. The sequenced sample was peripheral blood, obtained after pregnancy. These receptors came from a female donor in good health, enrolled as a control in a pregnancy study.

The CDR3 is CASSPEQGRRGTF. As DNA, the CDR3 is TGTGCCAGCTCACCAGAGCAGGGACGTCGGGGGACCTTC. The chain carries TRBV18 and TRBJ1-2; the D gene is possibly TRBD1 (5 bases). The CDR3 runs to 13 residues. The germline V gene encodes CDR1 KGHSH and CDR2 LQKENI. Deletions cut 2 bases from V and 14 bases from J, with 18 bases between.

The chain has TRBV9 and TRBJ1-1; TRBD1 aligns across 11 bases. Germline V CDR1 and CDR2: SGDLS, YYNGEE. The CDR3 contains 18 residues. The V and J ends lost 0 bases and 2 bases, in that order; junction bases with no gene match: 9. CDR3 DNA sequence: TGTGCCAGCAGCGTAGTTAGGGGGACAGGGGGAATAAACACTGAAGCTTTCTTT. Its protein is CASSVVRGTGGINTEAFF.

J is TRBJ2-2 and V is TRBV5-6; 7 nucleotides agree with TRBD2. J lost 2 bases, V lost 2 bases, and 3 bases had no gene match. The CDR3 has 15 amino acids. Germline CDR1 and CDR2: SGHDT and YYEEEE. DNA for the CDR3: TGTGCCAGCAGCTTAGGGAGGGCCAACACCGGGGAGCTGTTTTTT. Protein: CASSLGRANTGELFF. Looking up the rest from reference TRBV5-6 and TRBJ2-2 gives the full variable domain: DAGVTQSPTHLIKTRGQQVTLRCSPKSGHDTVSWYQQALGQGPQFIFQYYEEEERQRGNFPDRFSGHQFPNYSSELNVNALLLGDSALYLCASSLGRANTGELFFGEGSRLTVL.

The J gene is TRBJ1-6, the V gene TRBV27; TRBD1 matches 8 bases. Germline CDR1 MNHEY, CDR2 SMNVEV (reference sequence). The CDR3 is 17 residues long. J gave up 4 bases and V 0 bases, and 5 bases lay outside the gene matches. CDR3 sequence: CASSLSTGAQYNSPLHF. The CDR3 bases are TGTGCCAGCAGTTTATCGACAGGGGCTCAATATAATTCACCCCTCCACTTT.

The chain couples TRBV5-4 to TRBJ2-2; the D gene is possibly TRBD1 (6 bases). The V end was cut by 5 bases, the J end by 2 bases, with 10 bases between. CDR3 size: 14 residues. The germline gives CDR1 SGHNT, CDR2 YYREEE (reference sequence). CDR3 nucleotides: TGTGCCAGCAGGGACAGTAGAAACACCGGGGAGCTGTTTTTT. Translating it yields CASRDSRNTGELFF.

The chain couples TRBV5-4 to TRBJ1-1; D is ambiguous. V lost 4 bases to trimming and J lost 4 bases, with 14 bases between them. Germline lookup yields CDR1 SGHNT and CDR2 YYREEE (reference sequence). This CDR3 is 14 amino acids long. The DNA of the CDR3 is TGTGCCAGCAGCCCCGACGGGAGCGTCACTGAAGCTTTCTTT. Residues: CASSPDGSVTEAFF.

The chain recombines TRBV5-1 with TRBJ2-7; 8 positions agree with TRBD1. V trimming: 0 bases; J trimming: 0 bases; junction bases outside the gene matches: 5. This CDR3 region has 16 residues. Germline lookup yields CDR1 SGHRS and CDR2 YFSETQ. The CDR3 DNA sequence: TGCGCCAGCAGCTTGGTGTCAGGGGGCAGCTCCTACGAGCAGTACTTC. It encodes CASSLVSGGSSYEQYF.

The CDR3 sequence: CASSRDSSVSPLHF. DNA of the CDR3: TGCGCCAGCAGCCGGGACAGTTCTGTTTCACCCCTCCACTTT. The chain has TRBV5-1 and TRBJ1-6; TRBD1 aligns across 7 bases. In germline, CDR1 is SGHRS, CDR2 YFSETQ. The CDR3 totals 14 residues. V lost 4 bases, J lost 9 bases, and 7 bases stayed unmatched. The whole variable domain, filled in from reference TRBV5-1 and TRBJ1-6, reads KAGVTQTPRYLIKTRGQQVTLSCSPISGHRSVSWYQQTPGQGLQFLFEYFSETQRNKGNFPGRFSGRQFSNSRSEMNVSTLELGDSALYLCASSRDSSVSPLHFGNGTRLTVT.

The chain joins TRBV4-1 to TRBJ1-3; D might be TRBD1 (5 bases). The CDR3 extends over 15 amino acids. Germline values: CDR1 MGHRA, CDR2 YSYEKL. V shed 1 base and J shed 2 bases, with 9 bases lying between them. The CDR3 protein is CASSQGTLTGNTIYF. The CDR3 DNA sequence: TGCGCCAGCAGCCAAGGGACACTGACTGGAAACACCATATATTTT.

The chain combines TRBV7-2 with TRBJ2-3; 8 bases match TRBD1. CDR3 length equals 15 residues. V trimming: 1 base; J trimming: 2 bases; junction bases outside the gene matches: 2. CDR1 and CDR2 (germline): SGHTA, FQGNSA. The CDR3 nucleotides read TGTGCCAGCAGCTTAGGGACAGGGCACACAGATACGCAGTATTTT. Protein product: CASSLGTGHTDTQYF.

The DNA for the CDR3 is TGCGCCAGCAGTCAAGCGACAGGCCCCCAAAGCTCCTACGAGCAGTACTTC. It encodes CASSQATGPQSSYEQYF. V and J are TRBV23-1 and TRBJ2-7; possibly TRBD1 for D (6 bases). TRBV23-1 falls under the ORF class, with uncertain function. Trimming pared 2 bases from V and 0 bases from J, leaving 17 bases between. The CDR3 covers 17 residues.

The chain couples TRBV2 to TRBJ1-5; D not certain. Trimming left V 6 bases short and J 6 bases short, with 9 bases between. CDR3 length: 12 residues. Germline CDR1 SNHLY, CDR2 FYNNEI. CDR3 protein: CASRRVGQPQHF. The CDR3, as DNA: TGTGCCAGCAGGAGAGTCGGTCAGCCCCAGCATTTT. Based on the CDR3 plus reference TRBV2 and TRBJ1-5, the full variable domain is EPEVTQTPSHQVTQMGQEVILRCVPISNHLYFYWYRQILGQKVEFLVSFYNNEISEKSEIFDDQFSVERPDGSNFTLKIRSTKLEDSAMYFCASRRVGQPQHFGDGTRLSIL.

Only one count was recorded for this clone. The rearrangement joins TRBV6-5 to TRBJ2-1; weak D call: TRBD2 (7 bases). The CDR3 is made up of 16 amino acids. CDR1 and CDR2 (germline): MNHEY, SVGAGI. V lost 0 bases and J lost 7, with 16 bases in between. This CDR3 is CASSYSEGGGRNEQFF. CDR3 nucleotides: TGTGCCAGCAGTTACTCCGAGGGGGGGGGAAGGAATGAGCAGTTCTTC.

The chain recombines TRBV5-4 with TRBJ1-2; 9 positions match TRBD1. Germline lookup yields CDR1 SGHNT and CDR2 YYREEE (reference sequence). The CDR3 is 15 residues long. The ends lost 4 bases at V and 6 bases at J; junction bases unmatched: 10. CDR3: CASSGLQGAKDGYTF. CDR3 bases: TGTGCCAGCAGCGGATTACAGGGGGCCAAAGATGGCTACACCTTC.

This sequence joins TRBV7-9 and TRBJ2-7; TRBD2 is a possible D gene (7 bases). From germline, CDR1 is SEHNR and CDR2 FQNEAQ (reference sequence). This CDR3 is built from 16 residues. V lost 1 base, J lost 0 bases, and 13 bases lay in between. CDR3 amino acids: CASSLVAGASSYEQYF. DNA for the CDR3: TGTGCCAGCAGCTTAGTGGCGGGGGCCAGCTCCTACGAGCAGTACTTC. Looking up the rest from reference TRBV7-9 and TRBJ2-7 gives the full variable domain: DTGVSQNPRHKITKRGQNVTFRCDPISEHNRLYWYRQTLGQGPEFLTYFQNEAQLEKSRLLSDRFSAERPKGSFSTLEIQRTEQGDSAMYLCASSLVAGASSYEQYFGPGTRLTVT.